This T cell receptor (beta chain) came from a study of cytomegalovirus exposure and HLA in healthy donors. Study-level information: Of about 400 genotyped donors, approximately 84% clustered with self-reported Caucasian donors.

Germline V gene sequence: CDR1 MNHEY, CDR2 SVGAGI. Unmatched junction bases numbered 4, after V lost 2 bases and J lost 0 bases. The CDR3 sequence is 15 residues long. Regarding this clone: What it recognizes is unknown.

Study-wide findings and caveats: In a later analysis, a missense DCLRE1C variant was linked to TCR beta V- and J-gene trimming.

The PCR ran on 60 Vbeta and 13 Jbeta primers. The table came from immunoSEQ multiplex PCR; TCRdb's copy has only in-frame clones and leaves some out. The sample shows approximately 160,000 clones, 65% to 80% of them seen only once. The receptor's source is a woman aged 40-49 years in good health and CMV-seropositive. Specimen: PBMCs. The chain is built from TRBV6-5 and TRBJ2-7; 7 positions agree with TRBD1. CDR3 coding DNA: TGTGCCAGCAGTTACACCACAGGGGACTCCTACGAGCAGTACTTC. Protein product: CASSYTTGDSYEQYF.